Listed here are 10 T cell receptor beta chains from one sample, sequenced in a study of PD-1 blockade in classical Hodgkin lymphoma. Assay used: immunoSEQ multiplex PCR; TCRdb lists only in-frame clones, some missing. The profile shows about 30,000 clones, less than 80% of them singletons. No patient escaped relapse after autologous stem cell transplantation, and brentuximab vedotin exposure varied. The sample in question was peripheral blood mononuclear cells (PBMCs), obtained before the second cycle of nivolumab. The receptor source for this set is a human donor with classical Hodgkin lymphoma.

The genes are TRBV19 and TRBJ2-7; tentative D call: TRBD1 (5 bases). The V and J ends lost 1 base and 7 bases respectively, with 20 bases between them. Germline V CDR1 and CDR2: LNHDA, SQIVND (reference sequence). This CDR3 contains 16 residues. In DNA, the CDR3 is TGTGCCAGTAGTATAGTAACAGGAACTACTACGGTAGAGCAGTACTTC. Its translation: CASSIVTGTTTVEQYF.

This chain connects TRBV7-2 to TRBJ2-7; TRBD2 agrees at 7 bases. The CDR3 covers 13 residues. Unmatched junction bases numbered 2, after V lost 4 bases and J lost 2 bases. Germline lookup yields CDR1 SGHTA and CDR2 FQGNSA. In DNA, the CDR3 is TGTGCCAGCAGCTCAGCGGGGACCTACGAGCAGTACTTC. Translation: CASSSAGTYEQYF.

The gene calls are TRBV6-1 and TRBJ1-3, with a possible D match to TRBD1 (6 bases). The ends were cut back, 4 bases at V and 0 bases at J, with 13 bases in the middle. The CDR3 consists of 16 residues. Looked up from germline, CDR1 is MNHNS and CDR2 is SASEGT. In nucleotides, the CDR3 is TGTGCCAGCAGTGGGACAGCCGAGAGCTCTGGAAACACCATATATTTT. Translating it yields CASSGTAESSGNTIYF.

The chain employs TRBV18 and TRBJ2-7, with unresolved D. CDR1 is KGHSH and CDR2 is LQKENI in the germline V gene. The germline V and J ends were trimmed by 3 bases and 5 bases, with 11 bases remaining between them. This CDR3 contains 13 residues. CDR3 in amino acids: CASSPTESDEQYF. DNA of the CDR3: TGTGCCAGCTCACCCACCGAATCCGACGAGCAGTACTTC.

This sequence joins TRBV6-1 and TRBJ1-5; 7 bases map to TRBD1. The germline CDR1 and CDR2 sequences are MNHNS and SASEGT. The CDR3 has 15 amino acids. J gave up 4 bases and V 6 bases, and 9 bases lay outside the gene matches. CDR3 DNA sequence: TGTGCCAGCAGCCGCCGTGAGACAGGGAATCAGCCCCAGCATTTT. It translates to CASSRRETGNQPQHF.

V usage is TRBV5-1 and J usage is TRBJ1-5; D is unclear. This CDR3 has 13 residues. Germline lookup yields CDR1 SGHRS and CDR2 YFSETQ. V lost 0 bases and J 6 bases, leaving 7 bases between the germline ends. The CDR3 DNA sequence: TGCGCCAGCAGCTTGGATTTAAGTCAGCCCCAGCATTTT. Protein: CASSLDLSQPQHF.

V usage is TRBV4-3 and J usage is TRBJ1-2; D perhaps matches TRBD1 (6 bases). Germline V gene lookup returns CDR1 LGHNA and CDR2 YSLEER. The V gene lost 0 bases and the J gene lost 1 base, with 12 bases spanning the gap. This CDR3 contains 16 residues. CDR3 DNA sequence: TGCGCCAGCAGCCAAGATCCCCGCAGGGGTAACTATGGCTACACCTTC. Translated: CASSQDPRRGNYGYTF.

The gene calls are TRBV5-6 and TRBJ1-4, with 9 bases lining up with TRBD1. The CDR3 covers 15 residues. In germline, CDR1 is SGHDT, CDR2 YYEEEE. The trim removed 2 bases at V and 8 bases at J, leaving 7 bases unmatched. CDR3 in amino acids: CASSLWNRGLEKLFF. Here the CDR3 DNA reads TGTGCCAGCAGCTTATGGAACAGGGGGCTAGAAAAACTGTTTTTT.

The sample holds one count of this clone. The chain links TRBV28 to TRBJ2-7; no clear D gene. Trimming stripped 6 bases from V and 2 bases from J, with 11 bases between. The CDR3 length is 13 residues. CDR1 and CDR2 from the germline V gene are MDHEN and SYDVKM. CDR3 nucleotides: TGTGCCAGCAGGACGGTCAGGACCTACGAGCAGTACTTC. Encoded protein: CASRTVRTYEQYF.

This chain connects TRBV5-1 to TRBJ1-6; D not certain. This CDR3 is built from 16 residues. The V and J ends lost 0 bases and 2 bases respectively, with 9 bases between them. Germline values: CDR1 SGHRS, CDR2 YFSETQ. CDR3 amino acids: CASSLEAGTYNSPLHF. The CDR3 DNA reads as TGCGCCAGCAGCTTGGAGGCGGGTACCTATAATTCACCCCTCCACTTT.